This is a list of T cell receptor beta chains from one sample in a study of blood T cells in healthy people across ages. TCRdb re-derived calls from the 5' RACE reads in MiXCR, one entry per CDR3 protein. This repertoire shows some 560,000 distinct CDR3 sequences, roughly a quarter found once; its top ten account for over 3.5%. The same specimen was also included in a second study, on T cells of mothers and their children.

Sequencing was done on a sample of blood. These receptor sequences come from a boy aged 2 to 10 in good health. Each CDR3 is given with its conserved first and last residue. The D gene is left open where the match is weak. Clone size is not always given. Where it is, it says once, few, many or a class for expanded clones.

v_gene	j_gene	abundance	d_gene	CDR3aa	CDR3nt
TRBV7-2	TRBJ2-7	.	TRBD1	CASSPLTGMEGYEQYF	TGTGCCAGCAGCCCATTGACAGGGATGGAAGGTTACGAGCAGTACTTC
TRBV3-1	TRBJ2-3	few	TRBD2	CASSRTSGGDTQYF	TGTGCCAGCAGCCGGACTAGCGGGGGGGATACGCAGTATTTT
TRBV9	TRBJ2-1	.	.	CASSPQGAAGVRYNEQFF	TGTGCCAGCAGCCCCCAGGGGGCGGCGGGAGTGAGGTACAATGAGCAGTTCTTC
TRBV7-9	TRBJ2-7	.	TRBD1	CASSSGQGVFYEQYF	TGTGCCAGCAGCTCCGGACAGGGGGTTTTCTACGAGCAGTACTTC
TRBV18	TRBJ2-5	.	TRBD2	CASSPLSSGGYETQYF	TGTGCCAGCTCACCACTTTCTAGCGGGGGATATGAGACCCAGTACTTC
TRBV12-3/TRBV12-4	TRBJ2-7	.	TRBD1	CASSSQGGSSYEQYF	TGTGCCAGCAGCTCACAGGGGGGAAGCTCCTACGAGCAGTACTTC
TRBV29-1	TRBJ2-1	few	.	CSVGSTGNPYNEQFF	TGCAGCGTCGGTTCAACAGGGAATCCCTACAATGAGCAGTTCTTC
TRBV7-9	TRBJ1-6	.	.	CASSFGRVERGSPLHF	TGTGCCAGCAGCTTCGGTAGGGTGGAGAGGGGTTCACCCCTCCACTTT
TRBV7-8	TRBJ2-3	.	.	CASRTLQGPTDPQYF	TGTGCCAGCAGAACCTTACAGGGCCCCACAGATCCGCAGTATTTT
TRBV6-5	TRBJ1-2	few	.	CASSYSTWGGYGYTF	TGTGCCAGCAGTTACTCGACGTGGGGGGGCTATGGCTACACCTTC
TRBV6-2/TRBV6-3	TRBJ2-5	few	TRBD2	CASSYLGGRGRETQYF	TGTGCCAGCAGTTATCTAGGCGGGAGAGGGCGTGAGACCCAGTACTTC
TRBV27	TRBJ1-5	.	.	CASSPQYTDTQHF	TGTGCCAGCAGTCCCCAATACACAGATACGCAGCATTTT
TRBV6-1	TRBJ2-7	many	TRBD2	CASSRSGGISYEQYF	TGTGCCAGCAGTAGAAGCGGGGGTATTTCCTACGAGCAGTACTTC
TRBV10-2	TRBJ1-6	.	TRBD1	CASMRTGRYNSPLHF	TGCGCCAGCATGCGGACAGGGAGGTATAATTCACCCCTCCACTTT
TRBV29-1	TRBJ2-2	.	.	CSVARGGTNTGELFF	TGCAGCGTTGCGCGGGGAGGAACGAACACCGGGGAGCTGTTTTTT
TRBV10-3	TRBJ2-7	.	.	CAITGTEHSYEQYF	TGTGCCATCACTGGGACGGAGCACTCCTACGAGCAGTACTTC
TRBV29-1	TRBJ2-1	.	.	CSVEATSYNEQFF	TGCAGCGTAGAGGCTACCTCCTACAATGAGCAGTTCTTC
TRBV7-6	TRBJ1-1	.	.	CASSPGRPSTEAFF	TGTGCCAGCAGCCCGGGACGGCCGAGCACTGAAGCTTTCTTT
TRBV20-1	TRBJ2-3	few	.	CSARVGRTDTQYF	TGCAGTGCTAGAGTAGGTCGCACAGATACGCAGTATTTT
TRBV7-9	TRBJ2-6	.	.	CASSPQRANVLTF	TGTGCCAGCAGCCCCCAAAGGGCCAACGTCCTGACTTTC
TRBV7-9	TRBJ1-6	few	TRBD1	CASSPRQGAESSYNSPLHF	TGTGCCAGCAGCCCGCGACAGGGGGCGGAAAGCTCCTATAATTCACCCCTCCACTTT
TRBV4-1	TRBJ2-7	.	TRBD1	CASSQVFGTGSYEQYF	TGCGCCAGCAGCCAAGTATTCGGGACAGGGTCCTACGAGCAGTACTTC
TRBV9	TRBJ2-3	few	.	CASSVGAGARSTDTQYF	TGTGCCAGCAGCGTAGGGGCGGGGGCGCGTAGCACAGATACGCAGTATTTT
TRBV5-1	TRBJ1-5	.	.	CASSLGYGAEEPQHF	TGCGCCAGCAGCTTGGGGTATGGGGCCGAAGAGCCCCAGCATTTT
TRBV10-3	TRBJ2-2	few	.	CAISGRLAGTGELFF	TGTGCCATCAGCGGTCGACTGGCGGGCACCGGGGAGCTGTTTTTT
TRBV11-2	TRBJ2-1	few	TRBD2	CASSFSGTSVNEQFF	TGTGCCAGCAGCTTTTCCGGGACTAGTGTCAATGAGCAGTTCTTC
TRBV21-1	TRBJ1-5	.	.	CASSKRKLGSRVSNQPQHF	TGTGCCAGCAGCAAAAGGAAATTGGGGAGCAGGGTGAGCAATCAGCCCCAGCATTTT
TRBV10-3	TRBJ1-4	.	.	CAISEGEKLFF	TGTGCCATCAGTGAGGGTGAAAAACTGTTTTTT
TRBV3-1	TRBJ2-4	.	.	CASSPSSDSSGIQYF	TGTGCCAGCAGCCCCAGTTCGGACAGCTCAGGGATTCAGTACTTC
TRBV5-6	TRBJ1-6	.	.	CASSLEKDNSPLHF	TGTGCCAGCAGCTTGGAAAAAGATAATTCACCCCTCCACTTT
TRBV5-5	TRBJ1-1	.	.	CASSLDLVRAFF	TGTGCCAGCAGCCTGGACCTAGTCAGGGCTTTCTTT
TRBV6-1	TRBJ1-4	.	TRBD1	CASRISSQGRTEKLFF	TGTGCCAGCAGGATTTCATCACAGGGGAGGACTGAAAAACTGTTTTTT
TRBV24-1	TRBJ2-1	.	TRBD2	CATSSGLAGGEQFF	TGTGCCACCAGCTCCGGACTAGCGGGAGGCGAGCAGTTCTTC
TRBV12-3/TRBV12-4	TRBJ2-7	.	TRBD1	CASSLGQGTSYEQYF	TGTGCCAGCAGCTTAGGACAGGGGACCTCCTACGAGCAGTACTTC
TRBV7-9	TRBJ1-4	many	.	CASSLTGTRWEKLFF	TGTGCCAGCAGCTTAACCGGGACCAGGTGGGAAAAACTGTTTTTT
TRBV7-3	TRBJ2-5	.	TRBD1	CASSLTPGGGETQYF	TGTGCCAGCAGCTTAACCCCAGGGGGCGGAGAGACCCAGTACTTC